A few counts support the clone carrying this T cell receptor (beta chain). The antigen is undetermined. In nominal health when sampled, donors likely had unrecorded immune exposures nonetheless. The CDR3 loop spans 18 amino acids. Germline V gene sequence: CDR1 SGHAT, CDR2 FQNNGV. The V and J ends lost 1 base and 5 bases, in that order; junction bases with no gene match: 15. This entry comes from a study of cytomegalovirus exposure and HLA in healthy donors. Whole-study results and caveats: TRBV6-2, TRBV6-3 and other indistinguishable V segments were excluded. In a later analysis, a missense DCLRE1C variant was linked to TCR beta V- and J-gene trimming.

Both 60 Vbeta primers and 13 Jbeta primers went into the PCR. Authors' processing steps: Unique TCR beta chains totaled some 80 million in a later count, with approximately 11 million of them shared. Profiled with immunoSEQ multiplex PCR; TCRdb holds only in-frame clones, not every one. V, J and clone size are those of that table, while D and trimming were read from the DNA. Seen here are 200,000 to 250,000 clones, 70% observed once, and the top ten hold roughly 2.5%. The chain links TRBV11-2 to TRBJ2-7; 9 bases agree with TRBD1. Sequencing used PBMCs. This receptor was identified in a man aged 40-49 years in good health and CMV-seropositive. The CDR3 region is CASSLAPSFRTGDDEQYF. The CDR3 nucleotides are TGTGCCAGCAGCTTAGCTCCCTCTTTTCGGACAGGGGACGACGAGCAGTACTTC.